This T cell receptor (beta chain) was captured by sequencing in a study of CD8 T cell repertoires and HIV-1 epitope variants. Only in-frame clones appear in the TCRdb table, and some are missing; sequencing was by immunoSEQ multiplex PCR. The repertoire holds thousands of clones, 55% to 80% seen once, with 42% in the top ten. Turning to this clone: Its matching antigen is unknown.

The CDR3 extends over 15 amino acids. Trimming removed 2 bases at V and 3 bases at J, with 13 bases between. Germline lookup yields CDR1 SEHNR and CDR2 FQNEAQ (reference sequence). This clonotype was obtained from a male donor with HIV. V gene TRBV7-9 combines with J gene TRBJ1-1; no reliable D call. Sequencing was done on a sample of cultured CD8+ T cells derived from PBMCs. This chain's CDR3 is CASSLPVGPYTEAFF. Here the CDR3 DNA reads TGTGCCAGCAGCTTACCTGTGGGCCCTTACACTGAAGCTTTCTTT.